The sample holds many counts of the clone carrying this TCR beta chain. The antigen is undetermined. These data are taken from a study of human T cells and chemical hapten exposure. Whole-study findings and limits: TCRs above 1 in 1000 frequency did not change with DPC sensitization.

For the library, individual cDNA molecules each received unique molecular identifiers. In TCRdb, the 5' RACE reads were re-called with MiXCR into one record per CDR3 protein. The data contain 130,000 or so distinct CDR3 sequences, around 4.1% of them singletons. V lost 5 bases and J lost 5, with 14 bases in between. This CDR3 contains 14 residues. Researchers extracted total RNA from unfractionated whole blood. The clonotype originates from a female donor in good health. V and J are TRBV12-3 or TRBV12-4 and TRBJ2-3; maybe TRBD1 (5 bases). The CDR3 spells CASSPPRRGDTQYF. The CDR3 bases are TGTGCCAGCAGTCCGCCCAGAAGGGGAGATACGCAGTATTTT.